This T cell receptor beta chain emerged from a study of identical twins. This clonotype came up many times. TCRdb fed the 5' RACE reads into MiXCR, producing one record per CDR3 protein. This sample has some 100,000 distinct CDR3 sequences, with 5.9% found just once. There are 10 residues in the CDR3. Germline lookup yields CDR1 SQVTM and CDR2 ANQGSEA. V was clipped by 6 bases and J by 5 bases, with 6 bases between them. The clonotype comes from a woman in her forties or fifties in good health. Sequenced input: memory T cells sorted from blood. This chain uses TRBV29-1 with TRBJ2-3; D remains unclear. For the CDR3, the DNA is TGCAGCGTCTCCCGAGATACGCAGTATTTT. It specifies CSVSRDTQYF.